This T cell receptor (beta chain) derives from a study of cytomegalovirus exposure and HLA in healthy donors. With V trimmed by 2 bases and J by 4 bases, 7 bases remained unmatched. The CDR3 is 17 amino acids. The germline gives CDR1 SGHAT, CDR2 FQNNGV. Worth noting for this clone: The antigen is not known.

Findings of the study overall: Solely CMV serostatus was available to characterize immune exposure. In vitro experiments confirmed that three CMV-associated chains were specific for CMV antigens. Excluded were some V segments that proved indistinguishable, including TRBV6-2 and TRBV6-3.

The PCR made use of 60 Vbeta and 13 Jbeta primers. The protocol was immunoSEQ multiplex PCR, while the TCRdb copy is restricted to in-frame clones and leaves out a portion. The data show some 85,000 clones, under 85% seen once. The sequenced sample consisted of PBMCs. The TCR originated in a male donor in good health and CMV-seronegative. The chain recombines TRBV11-2 with TRBJ2-1; 11 positions match TRBD1. The chain's CDR3 is CASSLTSGQGVYNEQFF. CDR3 sequence (DNA): TGTGCCAGCAGCTTAACATCGGGACAGGGGGTATACAATGAGCAGTTCTTC.